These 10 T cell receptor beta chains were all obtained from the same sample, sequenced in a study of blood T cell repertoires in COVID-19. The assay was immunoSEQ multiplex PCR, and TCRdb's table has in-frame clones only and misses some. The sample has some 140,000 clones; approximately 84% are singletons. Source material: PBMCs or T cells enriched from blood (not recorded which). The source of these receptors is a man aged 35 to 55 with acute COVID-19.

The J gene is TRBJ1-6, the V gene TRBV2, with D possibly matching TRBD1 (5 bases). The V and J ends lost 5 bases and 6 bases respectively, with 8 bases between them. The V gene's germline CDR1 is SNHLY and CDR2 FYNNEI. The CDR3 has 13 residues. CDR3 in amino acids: CASSRQPNSPLHF. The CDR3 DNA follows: TGTGCCAGCAGTCGACAGCCTAATTCACCCCTCCACTTT.

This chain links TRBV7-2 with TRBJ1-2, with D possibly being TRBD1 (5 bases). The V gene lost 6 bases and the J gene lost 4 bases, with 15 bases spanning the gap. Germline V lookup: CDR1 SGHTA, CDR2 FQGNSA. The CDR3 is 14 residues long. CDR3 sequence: CASSPDQGPYGYTF. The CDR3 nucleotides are TGTGCCAGCAGTCCAGACCAGGGCCCCTATGGCTACACCTTC.

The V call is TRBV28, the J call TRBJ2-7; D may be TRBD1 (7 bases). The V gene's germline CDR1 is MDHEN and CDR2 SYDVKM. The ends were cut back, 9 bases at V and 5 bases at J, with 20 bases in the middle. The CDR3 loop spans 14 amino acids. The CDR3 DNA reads TGTGCCAGTATCCCCAGGGGGGCAAAGAACGAGCAGTACTTC. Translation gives CASIPRGAKNEQYF.

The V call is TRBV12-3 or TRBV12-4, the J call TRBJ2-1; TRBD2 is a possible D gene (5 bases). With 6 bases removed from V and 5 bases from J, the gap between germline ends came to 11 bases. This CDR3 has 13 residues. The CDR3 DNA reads TGTGCCAGCAGCCTACTAGAGAACAATGAGCAGTTCTTC. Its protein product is CASSLLENNEQFF.

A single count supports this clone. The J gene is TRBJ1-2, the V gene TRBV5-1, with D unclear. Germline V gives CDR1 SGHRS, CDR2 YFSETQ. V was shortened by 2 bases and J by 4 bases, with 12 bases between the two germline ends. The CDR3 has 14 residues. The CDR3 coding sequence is TGCGCCAGCAGCTTTTCTGTCGCGGCCTATGGCTACACCTTC. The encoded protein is CASSFSVAAYGYTF.

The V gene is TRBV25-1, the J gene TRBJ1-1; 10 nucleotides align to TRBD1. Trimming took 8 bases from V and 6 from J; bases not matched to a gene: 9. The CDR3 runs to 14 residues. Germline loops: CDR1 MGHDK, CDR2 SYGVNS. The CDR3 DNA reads TGTGCCAGCGGCCGGACAGGGGGGGACCCTGAAGCTTTCTTT. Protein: CASGRTGGDPEAFF.

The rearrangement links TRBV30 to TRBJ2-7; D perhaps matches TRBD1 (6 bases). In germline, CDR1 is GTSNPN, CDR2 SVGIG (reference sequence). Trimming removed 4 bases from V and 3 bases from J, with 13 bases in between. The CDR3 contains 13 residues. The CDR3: CAWTKDSSYEQYF. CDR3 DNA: TGTGCCTGGACCAAGGACAGTAGCTACGAGCAGTACTTC.

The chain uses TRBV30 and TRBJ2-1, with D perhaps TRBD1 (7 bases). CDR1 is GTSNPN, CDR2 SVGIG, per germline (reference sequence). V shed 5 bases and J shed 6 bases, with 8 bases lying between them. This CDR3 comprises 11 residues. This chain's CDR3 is CAWQGGNEQFF. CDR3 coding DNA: TGTGCCTGGCAGGGGGGCAATGAGCAGTTCTTC.

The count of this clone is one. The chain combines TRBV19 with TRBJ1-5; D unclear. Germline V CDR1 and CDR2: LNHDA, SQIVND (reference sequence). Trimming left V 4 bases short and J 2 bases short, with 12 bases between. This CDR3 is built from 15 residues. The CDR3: CASSTGPAGNQPQHF. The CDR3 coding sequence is TGTGCCAGTAGTACGGGCCCAGCGGGCAATCAGCCCCAGCATTTT.

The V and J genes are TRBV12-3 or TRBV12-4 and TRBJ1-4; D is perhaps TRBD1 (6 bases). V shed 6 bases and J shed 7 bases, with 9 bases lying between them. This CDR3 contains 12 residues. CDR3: CASRRGGEKLFF. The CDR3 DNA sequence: TGTGCCAGCAGGAGGGGGGGTGAAAAACTGTTTTTT.